This T cell receptor beta chain derives from a study of post-analysis software for immune sequencing data. Study background: Relapsing-remitting, secondary progressive and progressive-relapsing multiple sclerosis were all included among the disease courses.

General study results and limits: Elevated frequency relative to controls characterized roughly 5 TRBV segments in patients, TRBV5-6, TRBV5-1 and TRBV20-1 among them.

As for this clonotype: As yet, its antigen is unknown.

The TCR beta cDNA libraries carried unique molecular identifiers. Using its own MiXCR run on the PCR reads, TCRdb lists one record per CDR3 protein. The data show about 810,000 distinct CDR3 sequences, about 53% seen once. This CDR3 comprises 11 residues. Per the germline V gene, CDR1 is ENHRY and CDR2 is SYGVKD. The V gene lost 10 bases and the J gene lost 2 bases, with 7 bases spanning the gap. V and J are TRBV10-3 and TRBJ2-3; maybe TRBD2 (5 bases). Material: blood. This clonotype was sampled from a girl between 10 and 17 years old with multiple sclerosis. This chain's CDR3 is CATGITDTQYF. The CDR3, as DNA: TGTGCCACCGGGATCACAGATACGCAGTATTTT.